Each of the 25 T cell receptor beta chains below was sequenced from the same sample in a study of blood T cell repertoires in COVID-19 (dated by TCRdb to about 2020). Library preparation was by the immunoSEQ multiplex PCR assay. TCRdb mirrors the immuneACCESS table, restricted to in-frame sequences. Some clones are absent from its copies; in checked studies, under half trace to an unresolved V gene, and the reason for the others is unknown. The sample contains 100,000 to 150,000 clones, 74% of them found a single time. The leading ten clones occupy around 5.5% of the sample. The sequenced sample was peripheral blood. These receptor sequences come from a man aged 55 to 69 with acute or convalescent COVID-19.

This clone was seen only a few times. In DNA, the CDR3 is TGTGCCAGCAGCGTAGCGGGTTCCGGGGAGCTGTTTTTT. It yields the protein CASSVAGSGELFF. The chain has TRBV9 and TRBJ2-2; no definite D call. Germline V gene data show CDR1 as SGDLS and CDR2 as YYNGEE. Between the trimmed V and J ends, which lost 0 bases and 6 bases, there was a span of 6 bases. The CDR3 consists of 13 residues.

This clone was found a few times. The genes are TRBV6-6 and TRBJ2-1; D ambiguous. The V end lost 2 bases, the J end lost 7 bases, and 6 bases lay between the germline ends. Germline V gives CDR1 MNHNY, CDR2 SVGAGI (reference sequence). The CDR3 has 12 amino acids. CDR3 region: CASSYAANEQFF. CDR3 nucleotides: TGTGCCAGCAGTTACGCGGCTAATGAGCAGTTCTTC.

The gene calls are TRBV19 and TRBJ2-2; 8 bases are a match to TRBD1. The CDR3 consists of 15 residues. Germline values: CDR1 LNHDA, CDR2 SQIVND (reference sequence). After removal of 6 bases from V and 4 bases from J, the junction contained 7 bases not matched to a gene. DNA for the CDR3: TGTGCCAGTAGCGGACAGGGTATCCTCACCGGGGAGCTGTTTTTT. This sequence encodes CASSGQGILTGELFF.

V gene TRBV2 combines with J gene TRBJ1-1; 8 bases match TRBD1. The V segment lost 3 bases and the J segment 1 base; nucleotides outside the gene matches: 4. This CDR3 spans 15 amino acids. The germline V gene has CDR1 SNHLY and CDR2 FYNNEI. The CDR3 loop reads CASSDQGARNTEAFF. DNA of the CDR3: TGTGCCAGCAGTGACCAGGGGGCGCGGAACACTGAAGCTTTCTTT.

The chain links TRBV7-3 to TRBJ2-7, with D possibly matching TRBD1 (6 bases). The CDR3 has 14 residues. The germline V gene has CDR1 SGHTA and CDR2 FQGTGA. The V and J ends lost 2 bases and 2 bases respectively, with 10 bases between them. The CDR3 is CASSLGTQPYEQYF. CDR3 sequence (DNA): TGTGCCAGCAGCTTAGGGACACAACCCTACGAGCAGTACTTC.

This sequence joins TRBV4-1 and TRBJ2-3; 7 bases fit TRBD1. Germline V gene lookup returns CDR1 MGHRA and CDR2 YSYEKL. Trimming took 4 bases from V and 5 from J; bases not matched to a gene: 9. This CDR3 has 15 amino acids. CDR3 sequence: CASSLLQGGIDTQYF. CDR3 in DNA: TGCGCCAGCAGCCTCCTCCAAGGGGGCATAGATACGCAGTATTTT.

The chain employs TRBV2 and TRBJ2-1; 8 bases align to TRBD2. The CDR3 extends over 14 amino acids. Per germline, CDR1 SNHLY and CDR2 FYNNEI. The junction had 9 bases not matched to a gene; V was cut back by 6 bases and J by 8 bases. The CDR3 region is CASRQLAVGDEQFF. CDR3 DNA sequence: TGTGCCAGCAGACAACTAGCGGTGGGGGATGAGCAGTTCTTC.

The V and J genes are TRBV7-8 and TRBJ2-7; 8 nucleotides agree with TRBD2. This CDR3 is 15 amino acids long. The germline CDR1 and CDR2 sequences are SGHVS and FQNEAQ. With V trimmed by 4 bases and J by 1 base, 6 bases remained unmatched. CDR3 region: CASSSTGGLSYEQYF. CDR3 DNA: TGTGCCAGCAGCTCTACGGGGGGGTTATCCTACGAGCAGTACTTC.

The chain carries TRBV10-2 and TRBJ2-6; 7 bases match TRBD2. The germline gives CDR1 WSHSY, CDR2 SAAADI. CDR3 length: 16 amino acids. With 7 bases clipped from V and 1 base from J, the junction kept 7 bases outside the gene matches. CDR3 DNA sequence: TGCGCCAGCACTCGGACGGGGGGTTCTGGGGCCAACGTCCTGACTTTC. Protein sequence: CASTRTGGSGANVLTF.

The CDR3 DNA is TGTGCCAGCAGTGATGTGGGCAACTCCTATAATTCACCCCTCCACTTT. Translation gives CASSDVGNSYNSPLHF. J is TRBJ1-6 and V is TRBV6-1; D is unclear. The V end lost 3 bases, the J end lost 0 bases, and 9 bases lay between the germline ends. The CDR3 has 16 amino acids. CDR1 MNHNS and CDR2 SASEGT come from the germline V gene.

This clone has a handful of counts. The chain couples TRBV28 to TRBJ1-2; maybe TRBD1 (6 bases). Germline V lookup: CDR1 MDHEN, CDR2 SYDVKM. The CDR3 is made up of 13 amino acids. With 7 bases removed from V and 5 bases from J, the gap between germline ends came to 14 bases. The DNA for the CDR3 is TGTGCCAGCACCCTAAAAGGGGGATATGGCTACACCTTC. Its translation is CASTLKGGYGYTF.

The V and J genes are TRBV7-7 and TRBJ2-2; D gene ambiguous. V dropped 2 bases and J dropped 1 base, with 11 bases sitting between them. Germline-derived CDR1 and CDR2 are SSHAT and FNYEAQ (reference sequence). This CDR3 comprises 16 residues. The CDR3 sequence is CASSLLVTENTGELFF. The DNA of the CDR3 is TGTGCCAGCAGCTTATTGGTAACAGAGAACACCGGGGAGCTGTTTTTT.

The CDR3 is CASSLVGTGGTYEQYF. The CDR3 DNA is TGTGCCAGCAGCTTAGTGGGGACAGGGGGTACCTACGAGCAGTACTTC. The rearrangement uses TRBV11-2 and TRBJ2-7, with 11 nucleotides matching TRBD1. CDR1 and CDR2 (germline): SGHAT, FQNNGV. This CDR3 spans 16 amino acids. J was trimmed by 2 bases and V by 1 base; bases with no gene match: 4.

The V gene is TRBV12-5, the J gene TRBJ1-4; 7 positions match TRBD1. The J segment lost 0 bases and the V segment lost 3 bases, leaving 1 base of the junction unmatched. CDR1 and CDR2 (germline): LGHNT, FRNRAP. The CDR3 is 15 amino acids. CDR3 sequence: CASGLGQATNEKLFF. The CDR3 DNA follows: TGTGCTAGTGGTTTAGGACAGGCAACTAATGAAAAACTGTTTTTT.

This clone was seen once. The J gene is TRBJ1-5, the V gene TRBV15, with 7 bases fitting TRBD1. V was clipped by 3 bases and J by 7 bases; unmatched bases: 9. The germline V gene has CDR1 LNHNV and CDR2 YYDKDF (reference sequence). There are 15 residues in the CDR3. In DNA, the CDR3 is TGTGCCACCAGCAGCGAGGGACAGTCCAGGCAGCCCCAGCATTTT. Its protein product is CATSSEGQSRQPQHF.

This clone was counted a few times. This chain uses TRBV6-5 with TRBJ2-7; no clear D. The CDR3 has 11 amino acids. Germline V CDR1 and CDR2: MNHEY, SVGAGI. The V end lost 6 bases, the J end lost 1 base, and 4 bases lay between the germline ends. Written as DNA, the CDR3 is TGTGCCAGCAGCCAGTCCTACGAGCAGTACTTC. Amino acids: CASSQSYEQYF.

This chain links TRBV14 with TRBJ1-5; D unclear. With 4 bases removed from V and 6 bases from J, the gap between germline ends came to 16 bases. Germline V gene lookup returns CDR1 SGHDN and CDR2 FVKESK. CDR3 length: 15 amino acids. CDR3 sequence: CASSRLAGEGQPQHF. CDR3 DNA sequence: TGTGCCAGCAGCCGATTGGCCGGGGAGGGTCAGCCCCAGCATTTT.

V gene TRBV5-4 combines with J gene TRBJ1-5; TRBD1 agrees at 7 bases. The CDR3 length is 15 residues. Germline CDR1 and CDR2: SGHNT and YYREEE (reference sequence). V shed 3 bases, J shed 7 bases, and the junction held 10 bases outside the gene matches. The DNA for the CDR3 is TGTGCCAGCAGCTACTCCGGGACAGTTGAACAGCCCCAGCATTTT. The encoded protein is CASSYSGTVEQPQHF.

The chain joins TRBV4-2 to TRBJ2-5; no clear D. Germline lookup yields CDR1 LGHNA and CDR2 YNFKEQ. V was cut by 1 base and J by 3 bases, with 9 bases left in between. This CDR3 is 14 amino acids long. The CDR3: CASSQGLAEETQYF. The CDR3 DNA reads TGTGCCAGCAGCCAAGGGTTGGCAGAAGAGACCCAGTACTTC.

The rearrangement uses TRBV24-1 and TRBJ1-4; D may be TRBD1 (6 bases). Deletions cut 9 bases from V and 7 bases from J, with 14 bases between. The CDR3 runs 13 residues. Germline assignment: CDR1 KGHDR and CDR2 SFDVKD. The CDR3 here is CATAGRGGEKLFF. CDR3 nucleotide sequence: TGTGCCACCGCCGGGAGGGGGGGTGAAAAACTGTTTTTT.

The J gene is TRBJ1-2, the V gene TRBV6-4, with D uncertain. CDR1 and CDR2 (germline): MRHNA, SNTAGT. Trimming removed 1 base at V and 4 bases at J, with 13 bases between. This CDR3 comprises 15 residues. The CDR3 nucleotides read TGTGCCAGCAGTGACTATGCGGGCGCCGGCTATGGCTACACCTTC. Translated: CASSDYAGAGYGYTF.

This chain uses TRBV12-3 or TRBV12-4 with TRBJ2-4; no clear D. The V end was cut by 5 bases, the J end by 2 bases, with 4 bases between. The length of the CDR3 is 12 residues. The CDR3 nucleotides read TGTGCCAGCAGTATCACCAAAAACATTCAGTACTTC. It translates to CASSITKNIQYF.

The chain combines TRBV2 with TRBJ2-7, with 10 nucleotides matching TRBD1. CDR3 length equals 15 residues. The J segment lost 2 bases and the V segment lost 3 bases, leaving 4 bases of the junction unmatched. Per germline, CDR1 SNHLY and CDR2 FYNNEI. The CDR3 sequence: CASSDRDRGTYEQYF. For the CDR3, the DNA is TGTGCCAGCAGTGACCGGGACAGGGGAACCTACGAGCAGTACTTC.

This chain uses TRBV3-1 (or the pseudogene TRBV3-2) with TRBJ1-5; possibly TRBD1 for D (5 bases). V was clipped by 5 bases and J by 4 bases, with 15 bases between them. The germline V gene encodes CDR1 LGHDT and CDR2 YNNKEL (reference sequence). This CDR3 has 15 amino acids. CDR3: CASSDSRTKNQPQHF. The CDR3 region has the DNA TGTGCCAGCAGCGATTCCAGGACAAAGAATCAGCCCCAGCATTTT.

The J gene is TRBJ1-2, the V gene TRBV12-3 or TRBV12-4, with D perhaps TRBD1 (6 bases). The V and J ends lost 6 bases and 7 bases respectively, with 12 bases between them. This CDR3 is 12 amino acids long. This CDR3 reads CASSRRTVGYTF. The CDR3 coding sequence is TGTGCCAGCAGCCGGAGGACAGTTGGCTACACCTTC.